A single sample gave rise to the 22 T cell receptor beta chains below, sequenced in a study of T cell repertoires in cytomegalovirus infection (dated by TCRdb to between 2018 and 2021). The sample was run on an Illumina HiSeq 1500. TCRdb redid the processing of the public reads, applying fastp at Q25 and MiXCR, and retained in-frame beta chains. Here each entry gathers all rows of one CDR3 protein and keeps the most common genes and DNA. Within this sample are under 800,000 distinct CDR3 sequences, with approximately 25% of them counted one time only. Together, the top ten hold less than 9.5% of the sample. What was sequenced was CD8+ T cells from PBMCs. These receptors all come from a human donor in good health (CMV status not recorded). Some clones in this sample may be carry-over from other donors' samples.

This clonotype was found a few times. The chain recombines TRBV2 with TRBJ1-1, with D uncertain. Trimming took off 9 bases at V and 8 bases at J, with 10 bases between the two ends. Germline-derived CDR1 and CDR2 are SNHLY and FYNNEI. The CDR3 has 10 amino acids. CDR3 bases: TGTGCCAGTAAAGGACTCGAAGCTTTCTTT. It translates to CASKGLEAFF.

This chain connects TRBV27 to TRBJ2-5, with D perhaps TRBD2 (7 bases). Trimming took off 5 bases at V and 7 bases at J, with 14 bases between the two ends. CDR3 length: 13 residues. Germline V gene data show CDR1 as MNHEY and CDR2 as SMNVEV (reference sequence). The CDR3 region is CASSPGGIRTQYF. In nucleotides, the CDR3 is TGTGCCAGCAGTCCGGGGGGCATCAGGACCCAGTACTTC.

The sample holds a few counts of this clonotype. V gene TRBV7-9 combines with J gene TRBJ1-1; TRBD1 aligns across 9 bases. V dropped 4 bases and J dropped 4; count of bases not matched to a gene: 1. Germline V gene data show CDR1 as SEHNR and CDR2 as FQNEAQ (reference sequence). CDR3 size: 13 residues. The CDR3 DNA follows: TGTGCCAGCAGCTGGGACAGGGCCACTGAAGCTTTCTTT. It yields the protein CASSWDRATEAFF.

The chain recombines TRBV29-1 with TRBJ1-1, with TRBD1 identical over 7 bases. This CDR3 region has 14 residues. With V trimmed by 3 bases and J by 0 bases, 4 bases remained unmatched. CDR1 and CDR2 from the germline V gene are SQVTM and ANQGSEA. CDR3 coding DNA: TGCAGCGTTGAGGGGACAGCCCTGAACACTGAAGCTTTCTTT. Amino acids: CSVEGTALNTEAFF.

Only one count was recorded for this clonotype. The chain has TRBV15 and TRBJ2-2; D may correspond to TRBD1 or TRBD2 (5 bases each). The CDR3 runs 16 residues. The V and J ends lost 5 bases and 3 bases respectively, with 16 bases between them. Germline V gene lookup returns CDR1 LNHNV and CDR2 YYDKDF (reference sequence). For the CDR3, the DNA is TGTGCCACCAGCGGAATCCGGGACCAAGACACCGGGGAGCTGTTTTTT. Its protein is CATSGIRDQDTGELFF. The variable domain in full, with the rest retrieved from reference TRBV15 and TRBJ2-2, is DAMVIQNPRYQVTQFGKPVTLSCSQTLNHNVMYWYQQKSSQAPKLLFHYYDKDFNNEADTPDNFQSRRPNTSFCFLDIRSPGLGDTAMYLCATSGIRDQDTGELFFGEGSRLTVL.

V is TRBV28 and J is TRBJ1-5, with D uncertain. Trimming pared 5 bases from V and 11 bases from J, leaving 19 bases between. CDR1 MDHEN and CDR2 SYDVKM come from the germline V gene. There are 14 residues in the CDR3. The CDR3 here is CASSPVPANMAQHF. The DNA of the CDR3 is TGTGCCAGCAGTCCGGTACCGGCAAATATGGCCCAGCATTTT.

The table lists this clonotype with a few counts. At one end the junction does not follow the germline gene, possibly because of a read error. This chain joins TRBV7-3 and TRBJ2-3; 8 bases align to TRBD2. CDR1 and CDR2 from the germline V gene are SGHTA and FQGTGA. The CDR3 runs 14 residues. DNA of the CDR3: TGTGCCAGCAGCTTAGACGGGGGGCCGGGGGGGCTGAATTTT. Translation gives CASSLDGGPGGLNF.

Many counts were recorded for this clonotype. This chain connects TRBV28 to TRBJ2-2; D gene ambiguous. Germline CDR1 MDHEN, CDR2 SYDVKM. The CDR3 is made up of 17 amino acids. V was trimmed by 6 bases and J by 0 bases, leaving 17 bases between them. CDR3 residues: CASSFVPHSTNTGELFF. The CDR3 coding sequence is TGTGCCAGCAGCTTTGTCCCTCACAGCACGAACACCGGGGAGCTGTTTTTT.

The J gene is TRBJ2-1, the V gene TRBV7-9; D unclear. V was trimmed by 4 bases and J by 6 bases, leaving 13 bases between them. The germline gives CDR1 SEHNR, CDR2 FQNEAQ (reference sequence). The CDR3 totals 14 residues. Written as DNA, the CDR3 is TGTGCCAGCAGCTCCGGCGTCGTCTTCAATGAGCAGTTCTTC. Translation: CASSSGVVFNEQFF.

The chain uses TRBV7-9 and TRBJ1-6; maybe TRBD1 (5 bases). Trimming took 3 bases from V and 5 from J, leaving 8 bases between them. This CDR3 has 14 amino acids. Germline CDR1 SEHNR, CDR2 FQNEAQ (reference sequence). This chain's CDR3 is CASSFRRDNSPLHF. As DNA, the CDR3 is TGTGCCAGCAGCTTCCGCAGGGATAATTCACCCCTCCACTTT.

The chain uses TRBV7-9 and TRBJ1-4; D possibly corresponds to TRBD1 (5 bases). This CDR3 spans 14 amino acids. The germline V and J ends were trimmed by 6 bases and 6 bases, with 14 bases remaining between them. Germline CDR1 reads SEHNR; CDR2 reads FQNEAQ (reference sequence). CDR3: CASSRDGRYEKLFF. The CDR3 DNA reads TGTGCCAGCAGTCGGGACGGCCGATATGAAAAACTGTTTTTT.

The V and J genes are TRBV14 and TRBJ1-2; D is perhaps TRBD1 (5 bases). CDR3 size: 13 residues. Deletions cut 1 base from V and 6 bases from J, with 9 bases between. Germline V gene sequence: CDR1 SGHDN, CDR2 FVKESK. The CDR3 DNA reads as TGTGCCAGCAGCCAAGTTTTCAGGGATGGCTACACCTTC. This translates into CASSQVFRDGYTF.

Ten or more counts support this clonotype. The rearrangement links TRBV7-2 to TRBJ2-2; D is ambiguous. Trimming stripped 4 bases from V and 2 bases from J, with 17 bases between. This CDR3 has 17 amino acids. In germline, CDR1 is SGHTA, CDR2 FQGNSA. Written as DNA, the CDR3 is TGTGCCAGCAGCTCCAACAGACGGGCAGCCAACACCGGGGAGCTGTTTTTT. The encoded protein is CASSSNRRAANTGELFF.

This clonotype was observed at least ten times. The genes are TRBV7-9 and TRBJ2-1; 10 bases fit TRBD1. With 3 bases clipped from V and 3 bases from J, the junction kept 2 bases outside the gene matches. Germline CDR1 reads SEHNR; CDR2 reads FQNEAQ (reference sequence). CDR3 length: 15 amino acids. The DNA for the CDR3 is TGTGCCAGCAGCTTGACAGGGGGCATCTACAATGAGCAGTTCTTC. Encoded protein: CASSLTGGIYNEQFF.

Concerning this clonotype: Mismatch with germline at one junction end may stem from a read error. The chain carries TRBV7-2 and TRBJ2-7; tentatively, D is TRBD1 or TRBD2 (5 bases each). The CDR3 runs to 17 residues. CDR1 and CDR2 from the germline V gene are SGHTA and FQGNSA. The CDR3 DNA reads TGTGCCACCAGCTCCTCTCAGGGACCGCTGAGCTCCTACGAGCAGTACTTC. This codes for CATSSSQGPLSSYEQYF. The variable domain in full, with the rest retrieved from reference TRBV7-2 and TRBJ2-7, is GAGVSQSPSNKVTEKGKDVELRCDPISGHTALYWYRQSLGQGLEFLIYFQGNSAPDKSGLPSDRFSAERTGGSVSTLTIQRTQQEDSAVYLCATSSSQGPLSSYEQYFGPGTRLTVT.

The rearrangement links TRBV7-6 to TRBJ2-5; D perhaps matches TRBD2 (5 bases). CDR1 and CDR2 (germline): SGHVS, FNYEAQ. V gave up 3 bases and J gave up 3 bases, with 11 bases separating them. CDR3 size: 14 residues. The CDR3 spells CASSLGFGEETQYF. The CDR3 coding sequence is TGTGCCAGCAGCTTGGGGTTCGGGGAAGAGACCCAGTACTTC.

This chain joins TRBV27 and TRBJ2-7; D remains unclear. The V end was cut by 5 bases, the J end by 3 bases, with 11 bases between. The CDR3 covers 13 residues. The V gene's germline CDR1 is MNHEY and CDR2 SMNVEV (reference sequence). CDR3 amino acids: CASSPSSSYEQYV. CDR3 DNA: TGTGCCAGCAGTCCCTCTTCGAGCTACGAGCAGTACGTC.

The chain has TRBV2 and TRBJ1-2; D unresolved. CDR3 length: 14 residues. The V end was cut by 11 bases, the J end by 4 bases, with 20 bases between. In germline, CDR1 is SNHLY, CDR2 FYNNEI. The CDR3 region is CALSSESGSYGYTF. CDR3 DNA sequence: TGTGCCTTAAGCAGTGAATCAGGCTCCTATGGCTACACCTTC.

The genes are TRBV10-1 and TRBJ1-1, with D uncertain. CDR3 length equals 14 residues. With 3 bases removed from V and 0 bases from J, the gap between germline ends came to 8 bases. The germline V gene encodes CDR1 WNHNN and CDR2 SYGVQD (reference sequence). CDR3: CASSDNSLNTEAFF. CDR3 nucleotide sequence: TGCGCCAGCAGTGACAACAGCTTGAACACTGAAGCTTTCTTT.

This clonotype turned up a few times. The chain is built from TRBV29-1 and TRBJ2-2; a possible D gene is TRBD2 (5 bases). The germline V gene has CDR1 SQVTM and CDR2 ANQGSEA. CDR3 length: 16 amino acids. The V gene lost 0 bases and the J gene lost 2 bases, with 13 bases spanning the gap. The CDR3, as DNA: TGCAGCGTTGAAGATCTGTTCCGGGGAAACACCGGGGAGCTGTTTTTT. It is translated as CSVEDLFRGNTGELFF.

This clonotype was counted a few times. The chain joins TRBV10-3 to TRBJ1-2, with 8 bases that match TRBD1. This CDR3 has 15 residues. Per germline, CDR1 ENHRY and CDR2 SYGVKD. V shed 3 bases and J 4 bases; nucleotides not matched to a gene: 7. CDR3 bases: TGTGCCATCAGTGAATATTCGGACAGGGCCTATGGCTACACCTTC. Its translation is CAISEYSDRAYGYTF.

This chain connects TRBV20-1 to TRBJ2-5; no definite D call. The CDR3 covers 14 residues. The germline V gene has CDR1 DFQATT and CDR2 SNEGSKA (reference sequence). V was trimmed by 6 bases and J by 1 base, leaving 15 bases between them. The CDR3: CSARRWAAQETQYF. Written as DNA, the CDR3 is TGCAGTGCCCGAAGGTGGGCGGCCCAAGAGACCCAGTACTTC.